A single TCR beta chain is shown here with its context. Both 60 Vbeta primers and 13 Jbeta primers went into the PCR. Some clones are missing from TCRdb's copy, which holds only in-frame ones; the method was immunoSEQ multiplex PCR. The data show fewer than 200,000 clones, around four fifths seen once. This sample is drawn from a study of cytomegalovirus exposure and HLA in healthy donors. This sequence was found in a girl aged 2-9 years in good health and CMV-seropositive. The source material was PBMCs.

CDR3 loop: CASSEGGRRVKAFF. The CDR3 DNA reads TGTGCCAGCAGTGAAGGGGGGCGAAGGGTTAAAGCTTTCTTT. The chain uses TRBV2 and TRBJ1-1, with a tentative D call TRBD1 (6 bases). This CDR3 region has 14 residues. The germline V gene encodes CDR1 SNHLY and CDR2 FYNNEI. V was trimmed by 1 base and J by 9 bases, leaving 15 bases between them.